A single T cell receptor beta chain is shown here with its context. This sample stems from a study of blood T cell repertoires in COVID-19. The CDR3 runs 16 residues. V lost 5 bases to trimming and J lost 7 bases, with 18 bases between them. Only in-frame clones appear in the TCRdb table, and some are missing; sequencing was by immunoSEQ multiplex PCR. Here the sample spans about 140,000 clones, 88% being singletons. This clonotype was sampled from an older woman with acute or convalescent COVID-19. Sequencing input: peripheral blood. This rearrangement joins TRBV23-1 to TRBJ1-6; no clear D gene. TRBV23-1 is identified as an open reading frame with a role that is uncertain. CDR3: CASSLEGESINSPLHF. The CDR3 DNA is TGCGCCAGCAGTTTGGAGGGCGAATCGATAAATTCACCCCTCCACTTT.